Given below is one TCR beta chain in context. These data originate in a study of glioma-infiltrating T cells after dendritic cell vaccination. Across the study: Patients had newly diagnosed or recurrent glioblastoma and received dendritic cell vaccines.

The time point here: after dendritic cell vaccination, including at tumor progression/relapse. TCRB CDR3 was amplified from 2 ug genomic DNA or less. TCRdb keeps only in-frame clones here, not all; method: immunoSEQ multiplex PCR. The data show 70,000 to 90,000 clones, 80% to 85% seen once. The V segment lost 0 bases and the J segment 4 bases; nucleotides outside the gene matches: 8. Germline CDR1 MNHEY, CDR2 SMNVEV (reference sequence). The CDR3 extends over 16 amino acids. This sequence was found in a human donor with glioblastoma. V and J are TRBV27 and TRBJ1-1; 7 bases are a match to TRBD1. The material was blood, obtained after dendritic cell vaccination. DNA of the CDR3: TGTGCCAGCAGTTTATCGATAGGACAGGTTTTCACTGAAGCTTTCTTT. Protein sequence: CASSLSIGQVFTEAFF.